This TCR beta chain was sequenced during a study of T cell responses to AZD1222 COVID-19 vaccine. Clones were read by immunoSEQ multiplex PCR, and TCRdb kept only the in-frame ones, dropping some. The sample carries 140,000 or so clones, more than 70% recorded once. Note on this clone: Its antigen is not identified.

CDR1 is MNHEY, CDR2 SVGEGT, per germline. The length of the CDR3 is 17 residues. With 6 bases removed from V and 3 bases from J, the gap between germline ends came to 24 bases. Study-wide results and limits: At study baseline, merely several AZD1222 recipients were seropositive. Repertoires were obtained only post-peak T cell response. Spike was spanned by vaccine-associated CD4 TCRs, which were dominant at 160-218 and 743-854. Increases in Spike-specific TCR breadth and depth were seen after two AZD1222 doses.

Here the sequenced sample was peripheral blood, taken 28 days after the second AZD1222 dose. This clonotype was sampled from an adult who received the AZD1222 COVID-19 vaccine. The J gene is TRBJ2-7, the V gene TRBV6-2 or TRBV6-3, with D hard to call. The CDR3 sequence: CASSHPLYRKRFYEQYF. The CDR3 nucleotides read TGTGCCAGCAGCCACCCTTTGTATCGGAAAAGATTCTACGAGCAGTACTTC.